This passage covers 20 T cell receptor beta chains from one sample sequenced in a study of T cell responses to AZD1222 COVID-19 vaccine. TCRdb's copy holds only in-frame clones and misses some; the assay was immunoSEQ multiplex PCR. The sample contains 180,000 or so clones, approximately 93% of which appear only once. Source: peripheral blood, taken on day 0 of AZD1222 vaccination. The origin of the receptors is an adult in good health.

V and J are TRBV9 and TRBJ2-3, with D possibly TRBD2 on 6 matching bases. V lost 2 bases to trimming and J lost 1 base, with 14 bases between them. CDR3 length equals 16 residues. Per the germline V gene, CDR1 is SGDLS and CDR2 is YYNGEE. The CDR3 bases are TGTGCCAGCAGCGTGACGAGCACGGGGGGCACAGATACGCAGTATTTT. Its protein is CASSVTSTGGTDTQYF.

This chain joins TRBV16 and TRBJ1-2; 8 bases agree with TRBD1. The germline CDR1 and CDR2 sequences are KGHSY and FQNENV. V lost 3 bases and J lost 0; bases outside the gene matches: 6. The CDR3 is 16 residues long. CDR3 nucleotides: TGTGCCAGCAGCCAGGACAGGGTACTCCCTAACTATGGCTACACCTTC. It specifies CASSQDRVLPNYGYTF.

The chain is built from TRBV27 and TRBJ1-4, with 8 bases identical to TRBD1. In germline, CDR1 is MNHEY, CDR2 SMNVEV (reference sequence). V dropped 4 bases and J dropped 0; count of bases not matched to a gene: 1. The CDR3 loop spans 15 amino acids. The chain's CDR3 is CASSSQGATNEKLFF. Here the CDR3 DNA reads TGTGCCAGCAGTTCACAGGGGGCAACTAATGAAAAACTGTTTTTT.

CDR3 bases: TGTGCCAGCAGTTTGTACGTGTTTGGGACAGCTACCTCTGGGGCCAACGTCCTGACTTTC. This gives the protein CASSLYVFGTATSGANVLTF. The J gene is TRBJ2-6, the V gene TRBV27; TRBD1 matches 7 bases. Unmatched junction bases numbered 14, after V lost 3 bases and J lost 0 bases. The length of the CDR3 is 20 residues. CDR1 and CDR2 from the germline V gene are MNHEY and SMNVEV (reference sequence).

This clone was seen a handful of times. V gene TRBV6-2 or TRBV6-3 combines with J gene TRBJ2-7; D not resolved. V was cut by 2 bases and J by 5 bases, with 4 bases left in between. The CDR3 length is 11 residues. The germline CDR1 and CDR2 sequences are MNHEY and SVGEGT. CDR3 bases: TGTGCCAGCAGTTACAGGAACGAGCAGTACTTC. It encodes CASSYRNEQYF.

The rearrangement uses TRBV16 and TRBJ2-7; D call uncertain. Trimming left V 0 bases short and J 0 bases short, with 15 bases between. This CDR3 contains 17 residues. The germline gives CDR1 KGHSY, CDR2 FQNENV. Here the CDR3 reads CASSQSRASWVSYEQYF. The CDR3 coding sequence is TGTGCCAGCAGCCAATCAAGGGCAAGCTGGGTCTCCTACGAGCAGTACTTC.

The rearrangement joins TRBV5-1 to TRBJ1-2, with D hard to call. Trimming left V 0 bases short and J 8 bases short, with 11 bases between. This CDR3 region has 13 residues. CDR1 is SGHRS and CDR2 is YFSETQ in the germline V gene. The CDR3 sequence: CASSLAITEGYTF. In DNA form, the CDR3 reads TGCGCCAGCAGCTTGGCTATTACGGAAGGCTACACCTTC.

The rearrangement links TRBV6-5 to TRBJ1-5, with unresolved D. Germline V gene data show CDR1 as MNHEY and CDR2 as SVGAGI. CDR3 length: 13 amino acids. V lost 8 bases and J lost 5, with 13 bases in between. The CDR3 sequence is CASATQRDQPQHF. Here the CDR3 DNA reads TGTGCCAGCGCGACTCAACGCGATCAGCCCCAGCATTTT.

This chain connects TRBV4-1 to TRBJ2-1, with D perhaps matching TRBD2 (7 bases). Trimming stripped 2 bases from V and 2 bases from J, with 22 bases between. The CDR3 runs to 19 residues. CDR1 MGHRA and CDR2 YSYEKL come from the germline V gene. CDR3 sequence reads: CASSQSDRATGTTYNEQFF. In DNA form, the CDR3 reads TGCGCCAGCAGCCAATCGGACAGAGCTACCGGGACTACCTACAATGAGCAGTTCTTC.

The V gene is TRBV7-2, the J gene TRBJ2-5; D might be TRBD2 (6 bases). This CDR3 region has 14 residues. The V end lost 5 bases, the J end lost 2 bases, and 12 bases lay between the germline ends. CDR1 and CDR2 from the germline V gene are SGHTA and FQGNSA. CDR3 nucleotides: TGTGCCAGCAGCGCGCGGGACTTTCAAGAGACCCAGTACTTC. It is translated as CASSARDFQETQYF. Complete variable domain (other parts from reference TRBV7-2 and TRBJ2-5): GAGVSQSPSNKVTEKGKDVELRCDPISGHTALYWYRQSLGQGLEFLIYFQGNSAPDKSGLPSDRFSAERTGGSVSTLTIQRTQQEDSAVYLCASSARDFQETQYFGPGTRLLVL.

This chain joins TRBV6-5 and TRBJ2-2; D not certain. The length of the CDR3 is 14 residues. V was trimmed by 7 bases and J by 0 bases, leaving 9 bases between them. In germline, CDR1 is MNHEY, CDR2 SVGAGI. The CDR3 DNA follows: TGTGCCAGCATCAAGTCAGCGAACACCGGGGAGCTGTTTTTT. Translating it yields CASIKSANTGELFF.

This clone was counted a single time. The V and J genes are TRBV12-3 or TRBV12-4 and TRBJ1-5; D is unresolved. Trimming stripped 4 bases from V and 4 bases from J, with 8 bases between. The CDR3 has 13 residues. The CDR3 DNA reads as TGTGCCAGCAGTTGGGGAGGGAATCAGCCCCAGCATTTT. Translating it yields CASSWGGNQPQHF.

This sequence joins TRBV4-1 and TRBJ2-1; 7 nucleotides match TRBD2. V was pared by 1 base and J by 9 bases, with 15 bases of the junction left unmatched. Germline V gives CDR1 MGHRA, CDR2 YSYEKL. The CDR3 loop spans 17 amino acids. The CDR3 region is CASSQAPPGAPGGEQFF. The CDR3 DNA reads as TGCGCCAGCAGCCAAGCCCCCCCCGGTGCGCCGGGAGGTGAGCAGTTCTTC.

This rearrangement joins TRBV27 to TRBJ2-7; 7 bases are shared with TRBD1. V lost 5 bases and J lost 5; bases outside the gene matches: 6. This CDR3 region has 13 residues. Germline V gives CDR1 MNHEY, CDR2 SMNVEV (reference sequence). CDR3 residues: CASSRQGENEQYF. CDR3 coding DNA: TGTGCCAGCAGTCGGCAGGGGGAGAACGAGCAGTACTTC.

The CDR3 sequence is CASRSGNTGELFF. In nucleotides, the CDR3 is TGTGCCAGCCGATCGGGTAACACCGGGGAGCTGTTTTTT. V and J are TRBV6-5 and TRBJ2-2; D is unclear. Germline V gene data show CDR1 as MNHEY and CDR2 as SVGAGI. The CDR3 has 13 amino acids. V was cut by 8 bases and J by 2 bases, with 9 bases left in between.

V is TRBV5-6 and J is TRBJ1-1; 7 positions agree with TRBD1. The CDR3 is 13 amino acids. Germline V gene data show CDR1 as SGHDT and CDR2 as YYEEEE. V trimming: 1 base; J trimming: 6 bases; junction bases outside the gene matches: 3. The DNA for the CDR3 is TGTGCCAGCAGCTTGAAGGGGGCTGCTGAAGCTTTCTTT. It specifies CASSLKGAAEAFF.

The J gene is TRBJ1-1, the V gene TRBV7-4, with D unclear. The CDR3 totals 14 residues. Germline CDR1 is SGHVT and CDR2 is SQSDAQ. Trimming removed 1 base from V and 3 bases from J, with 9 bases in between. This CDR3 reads CASSLVSHHTEAFF. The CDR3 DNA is TGTGCCAGCAGCTTAGTGAGTCACCACACTGAAGCTTTCTTT.

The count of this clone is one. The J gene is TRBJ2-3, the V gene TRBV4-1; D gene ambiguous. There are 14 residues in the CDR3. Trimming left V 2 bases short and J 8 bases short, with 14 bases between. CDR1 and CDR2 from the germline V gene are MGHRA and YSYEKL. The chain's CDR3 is CASSQSDAAVTQYF. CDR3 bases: TGCGCCAGCAGCCAATCTGATGCGGCGGTTACGCAGTATTTT.

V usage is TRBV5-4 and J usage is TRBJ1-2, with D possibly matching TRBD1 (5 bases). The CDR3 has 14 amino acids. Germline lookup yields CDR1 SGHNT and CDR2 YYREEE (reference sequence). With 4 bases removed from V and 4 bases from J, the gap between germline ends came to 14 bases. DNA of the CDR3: TGTGCCAGCAGCCCCGTCCTGGGGGGCTATGGCTACACCTTC. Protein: CASSPVLGGYGYTF.

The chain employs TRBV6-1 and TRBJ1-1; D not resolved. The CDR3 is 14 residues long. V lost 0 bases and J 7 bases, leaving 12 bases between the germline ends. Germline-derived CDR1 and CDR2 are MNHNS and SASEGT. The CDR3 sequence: CASSEAPDFGEAFF. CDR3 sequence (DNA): TGTGCCAGCAGTGAAGCGCCGGACTTCGGTGAAGCTTTCTTT.